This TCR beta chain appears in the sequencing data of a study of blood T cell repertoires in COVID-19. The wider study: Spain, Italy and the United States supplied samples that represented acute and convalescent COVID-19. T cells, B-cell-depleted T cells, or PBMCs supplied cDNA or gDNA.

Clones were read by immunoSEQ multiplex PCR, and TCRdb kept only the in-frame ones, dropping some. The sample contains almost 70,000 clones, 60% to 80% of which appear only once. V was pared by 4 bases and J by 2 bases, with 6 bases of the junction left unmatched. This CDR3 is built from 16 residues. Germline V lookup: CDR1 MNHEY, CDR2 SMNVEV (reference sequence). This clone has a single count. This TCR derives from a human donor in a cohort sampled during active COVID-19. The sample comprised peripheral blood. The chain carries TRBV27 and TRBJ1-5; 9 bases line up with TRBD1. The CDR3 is CASSSTGGMGNQPQHF. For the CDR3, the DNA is TGTGCCAGCAGTTCCACAGGGGGCATGGGCAATCAGCCCCAGCATTTT.